This record looks at one T cell receptor beta chain sequence and its context. Antigen: not known. These data are taken from a study of shared clonotypes between healthy human individuals. Study background: Participating donors consisted of a couple of women and a few men aged 18 to 49.

Study-level findings and limits: Some naive CD4 clonotypes, 5% to 5.5%, turned up in common across several donors. Unshared clonotypes carried lower generation probabilities than those common to all four donors.

Germline V gene sequence: CDR1 SGHTA, CDR2 FQGTGA. V was trimmed by 0 bases and J by 1 base, leaving 5 bases between them. The CDR3 is made up of 14 amino acids. Profiled with immunoSEQ multiplex PCR; TCRdb holds only in-frame clones, not every one. The sample yields 1 million to 1.3 million clones, 75% to 80% seen once. The sequenced sample was memory CD4+ T cells from PBMCs. Subset described: CD45RA-negative fraction. The chain carries TRBV7-3 and TRBJ2-3; D unclear. This clonotype was sampled from a man younger than 30 in good health. Some clones in this sample may be carry-over from other donors' samples. The CDR3 loop is CASSLTSRTDTQYF. The CDR3 nucleotides are TGTGCCAGCAGCTTAACCTCCCGCACAGATACGCAGTATTTT. The full variable domain, rest sourced from reference TRBV7-3 and TRBJ2-3, is GAGVSQTPSNKVTEKGKYVELRCDPISGHTALYWYRQSLGQGPEFLIYFQGTGAADDSGLPNDRFFAVRPEGSVSTLKIQRTERGDSAVYLCASSLTSRTDTQYFGPGTRLTVL.